The 32 T cell receptor beta chains given below trace back to one sample, sequenced in a study of T-cell reconstitution after alpha-beta-depleted transplantation in children. A library of TCRbeta sequences, prepared with unique molecular identifiers, was generated. TCRdb used MiXCR to reprocess the PCR reads, holding one entry per CDR3 protein. This sample yields 490,000 or so distinct CDR3 sequences, of which 10% to 13% are seen a single time; approximately 2% belongs to the top ten. This specimen was PBMCs, taken before TCRalphabeta/CD19-depleted stem cell transplant. Receptor source: a child younger than 10 with inherited bone marrow failure, due to receive a stem cell transplant.

This clonotype was seen repeatedly, ten times or more. This sequence joins TRBV12-3 or TRBV12-4 and TRBJ2-2, with D unresolved. The CDR3 has 14 amino acids. V was pared by 7 bases and J by 3 bases, with 12 bases between. This CDR3 is CASTPPEYTGELFF. The CDR3 nucleotides are TGTGCCAGCACCCCGCCAGAGTACACCGGGGAGCTGTTTTTT.

In its sample, this clonotype was seen many times. The chain links TRBV24-1 to TRBJ2-1; 8 positions agree with TRBD1. V shed 4 bases, J shed 4 bases, and the junction held 2 bases outside the gene matches. Germline loops: CDR1 KGHDR, CDR2 SFDVKD. The CDR3 totals 14 residues. The CDR3 region is CATSERTGYNEQFF. The CDR3 region has the DNA TGTGCCACCAGTGAGAGGACAGGGTACAATGAGCAGTTCTTC.

Only a few counts were recorded for this clonotype. The chain carries TRBV18 and TRBJ2-7; 8 nucleotides agree with TRBD2. The CDR3 loop spans 16 amino acids. CDR1 is KGHSH, CDR2 LQKENI, per germline. V was pared by 3 bases and J by 3 bases, with 10 bases of the junction left unmatched. CDR3 coding DNA: TGTGCCAGCTCACCGCCCCCGGGACTAGGGATCTACGAGCAGTACTTC. Encoded protein: CASSPPPGLGIYEQYF.

The rearrangement joins TRBV6-5 to TRBJ2-5; 9 positions match TRBD2. The J segment lost 5 bases and the V segment lost 0 bases, leaving 16 bases of the junction unmatched. Germline-derived CDR1 and CDR2 are MNHEY and SVGAGI. This CDR3 spans 19 amino acids. This chain's CDR3 is CASSYSVSYPGLAGETQYF. CDR3 nucleotide sequence: TGTGCCAGCAGTTACTCGGTCTCCTACCCGGGACTAGCAGGGGAGACCCAGTACTTC.

This clonotype has at least ten counts. V is TRBV6-5 and J is TRBJ2-7; D possibly uses TRBD1 or TRBD2 (5 bases each). Trimming removed 4 bases at V and 0 bases at J, with 16 bases between. Germline assignment: CDR1 MNHEY and CDR2 SVGAGI. The CDR3 spans 16 residues. The CDR3 nucleotides are TGTGCCAGCAGTTTCCGGGACCCTAGGAGCTCCTACGAGCAGTACTTC. Protein product: CASSFRDPRSSYEQYF.

The chain uses TRBV27 and TRBJ2-2; the match to TRBD2 covers 8 bases. Per germline, CDR1 MNHEY and CDR2 SMNVEV (reference sequence). The CDR3 totals 16 residues. V dropped 1 base and J dropped 6; count of bases not matched to a gene: 7. As DNA, the CDR3 is TGTGCCAGCAGTTTATTCGGGACTAGGGCCCCCGGGGAGCTGTTTTTT. Translated, it gives CASSLFGTRAPGELFF.

This clonotype was counted between two and nine times. This chain links TRBV30 with TRBJ2-3; no firm D call. The CDR3 is made up of 11 amino acids. Trimming removed 4 bases at V and 3 bases at J, with 5 bases between. From germline, CDR1 is GTSNPN and CDR2 SVGIG (reference sequence). CDR3 in amino acids: CAWTYTDTQYF. In DNA form, the CDR3 reads TGTGCCTGGACCTATACAGATACGCAGTATTTT.

This clonotype was seen ten or more times. The V call is TRBV10-2, the J call TRBJ2-2, with 12 bases lining up with TRBD2. Germline trimming cut 0 bases from V and 5 bases from J; bases unmatched to any gene: 4. The germline V gene has CDR1 WSHSY and CDR2 SAAADI. There are 17 residues in the CDR3. The CDR3 protein is CASSESLLAGGTGELFF. The CDR3 nucleotides read TGCGCCAGCAGTGAGTCATTACTAGCGGGAGGTACCGGGGAGCTGTTTTTT.

This clonotype was counted at least ten times. V and J are TRBV7-2 and TRBJ1-1; D is possibly TRBD1 (5 bases). This CDR3 is 14 amino acids long. Trimming pared 1 base from V and 4 bases from J, leaving 10 bases between. CDR1 is SGHTA, CDR2 FQGNSA, per germline. CDR3 DNA sequence: TGTGCCAGCAGCTTAGATCCGGGGCTCACTGAAGCTTTCTTT. It translates to CASSLDPGLTEAFF. Variable domain in full (rest from reference TRBV7-2 and TRBJ1-1): GAGVSQSPSNKVTEKGKDVELRCDPISGHTALYWYRQSLGQGLEFLIYFQGNSAPDKSGLPSDRFSAERTGGSVSTLTIQRTQQEDSAVYLCASSLDPGLTEAFFGQGTRLTVV.

V gene TRBV6-6 combines with J gene TRBJ1-1, with D maybe TRBD1 (5 bases). The length of the CDR3 is 14 residues. The germline gives CDR1 MNHNY, CDR2 SVGAGI (reference sequence). The V end lost 2 bases, the J end lost 0 bases, and 7 bases lay between the germline ends. CDR3 loop: CASSYETVNTEAFF. The DNA for the CDR3 is TGTGCCAGCAGTTACGAGACAGTGAACACTGAAGCTTTCTTT.

This clonotype was picked up many times. The gene calls are TRBV6-5 and TRBJ2-7, with 10 bases fitting TRBD1. V shed 2 bases and J 5 bases; nucleotides not matched to a gene: 12. Germline V lookup: CDR1 MNHEY, CDR2 SVGAGI. The CDR3 has 17 amino acids. CDR3 loop: CASSYMLTGQGFHEQYF. The CDR3 coding sequence is TGTGCCAGCAGTTACATGCTAACGGGACAGGGGTTCCACGAGCAGTACTTC.

The chain joins TRBV29-1 to TRBJ1-1, with 9 bases aligning to TRBD1. Losses at the gene ends were 1 base for V and 3 bases for J; bases not matched to a gene: 3. Germline loops: CDR1 SQVTM, CDR2 ANQGSEA. This CDR3 region has 14 residues. The CDR3 sequence: CSVEGGQGYTEAFF. The CDR3 nucleotides are TGCAGCGTTGAAGGGGGACAGGGCTACACTGAAGCTTTCTTT. Full variable domain (rest looked up from reference TRBV29-1 and TRBJ1-1): SAVISQKPSRDICQRGTSLTIQCQVDSQVTMMFWYRQQPGQSLTLIATANQGSEATYESGFVIDKFPISRPNLTFSTLTVSNMSPEDSSIYLCSVEGGQGYTEAFFGQGTRLTVV.

The rearrangement links TRBV5-4 to TRBJ1-2, with 7 bases fitting TRBD1. Looked up from germline, CDR1 is SGHNT and CDR2 is YYREEE (reference sequence). The CDR3 spans 14 residues. V dropped 4 bases and J dropped 4; count of bases not matched to a gene: 7. DNA of the CDR3: TGTGCCAGCAGCGGACAGGTCCTACCCTATGGCTACACCTTC. This codes for CASSGQVLPYGYTF.

This chain joins TRBV4-2 and TRBJ2-7; tentatively, D is TRBD2 (6 bases). V lost 1 base, J lost 6 bases, and 16 bases lay in between. CDR3 length equals 15 residues. In germline, CDR1 is LGHNA, CDR2 YNFKEQ. CDR3 protein: CASSQVAVNKVEQYF. In DNA form, the CDR3 reads TGTGCCAGCAGCCAAGTAGCGGTTAACAAGGTCGAGCAGTACTTC.

The chain joins TRBV2 to TRBJ2-3; 8 bases align to TRBD2. This CDR3 contains 15 residues. V dropped 3 bases and J dropped 4; count of bases not matched to a gene: 6. Germline CDR1 and CDR2: SNHLY and FYNNEI. CDR3 residues: CASSDLSGDADTQYF. CDR3 sequence (DNA): TGTGCCAGCAGTGATCTTAGCGGGGACGCAGATACGCAGTATTTT.

This chain joins TRBV19 and TRBJ2-5; no reliable D call. The CDR3 has 15 residues. V lost 5 bases and J lost 0, with 13 bases in between. CDR1 LNHDA and CDR2 SQIVND come from the germline V gene (reference sequence). The CDR3 DNA reads TGTGCCAGTAGTCCCCGACAAGACTACCAAGAGACCCAGTACTTC. Its translation is CASSPRQDYQETQYF.

This clonotype was seen at least ten times. This chain links TRBV4-3 with TRBJ1-1; 11 bases match TRBD1. CDR1 is LGHNA and CDR2 is YSLEER in the germline V gene. The CDR3 is made up of 17 amino acids. J was trimmed by 5 bases and V by 1 base; bases with no gene match: 9. CDR3 loop: CASSQGPAGTGGTEAFF. The CDR3 nucleotides are TGCGCCAGCAGCCAAGGCCCGGCCGGGACAGGGGGTACTGAAGCTTTCTTT.

The gene calls are TRBV6-1 and TRBJ2-7; 7 bases are a match to TRBD2. The ends lost 2 bases at V and 12 bases at J; junction bases unmatched: 7. Germline CDR1 and CDR2: MNHNS and SASEGT. This CDR3 spans 12 amino acids. The CDR3 region has the DNA TGTGCCAGCAGTGAATGGGGGAGGGGAAGGTACTTC. Protein product: CASSEWGRGRYF.

This clonotype has a count of ten or more. The rearrangement links TRBV5-1 to TRBJ2-2; tentative D call: TRBD1 (6 bases). Looked up from germline, CDR1 is SGHRS and CDR2 is YFSETQ. The CDR3 length is 14 residues. V was pared by 4 bases and J by 4 bases, with 11 bases between. CDR3 amino acids: CASSPGQFTGELFF. CDR3 DNA: TGCGCCAGCAGCCCCGGACAGTTCACCGGGGAGCTGTTTTTT. Full variable domain (missing parts from reference TRBV5-1 and TRBJ2-2): KAGVTQTPRYLIKTRGQQVTLSCSPISGHRSVSWYQQTPGQGLQFLFEYFSETQRNKGNFPGRFSGRQFSNSRSEMNVSTLELGDSALYLCASSPGQFTGELFFGEGSRLTVL.

This clonotype has a count of ten or more. The chain combines TRBV28 with TRBJ2-7, with TRBD2 identical over 8 bases. V gave up 6 bases and J gave up 2 bases; unmatched junction bases: 6. Germline V lookup: CDR1 MDHEN, CDR2 SYDVKM. The CDR3 covers 14 residues. CDR3 in amino acids: CASRTPGLAYEQYF. The CDR3, as DNA: TGTGCCAGCAGGACCCCGGGACTAGCCTACGAGCAGTACTTC.

This clonotype was seen at least ten times. This chain uses TRBV11-2 with TRBJ2-7; 7 positions agree with TRBD1. This CDR3 is 15 amino acids long. The germline V gene encodes CDR1 SGHAT and CDR2 FQNNGV. Germline trimming cut 1 base from V and 2 bases from J; bases unmatched to any gene: 5. CDR3 residues: CASSLGGTVTYEQYF. For the CDR3, the DNA is TGTGCCAGCAGCTTAGGGGGGACAGTTACCTACGAGCAGTACTTC. The full variable domain, its missing parts supplied by reference TRBV11-2 and TRBJ2-7, is EAGVAQSPRYKIIEKRQSVAFWCNPISGHATLYWYQQILGQGPKLLIQFQNNGVVDDSQLPKDRFSAERLKGVDSTLKIQPAKLEDSAVYLCASSLGGTVTYEQYFGPGTRLTVT.

This clonotype was detected many times. This sequence joins TRBV7-9 and TRBJ2-7, with 9 positions matching TRBD1. The CDR3 is 15 amino acids. Germline CDR1 reads SEHNR; CDR2 reads FQNEAQ (reference sequence). The V and J ends lost 5 bases and 2 bases, in that order; junction bases with no gene match: 7. CDR3 DNA: TGTGCCAGCAGCAGCACAGGGGGCGCCGCCTACGAGCAGTACTTC. This codes for CASSSTGGAAYEQYF.

Many counts were recorded for this clonotype. This sequence joins TRBV20-1 and TRBJ2-1; 7 bases are a match to TRBD2. Germline V gene sequence: CDR1 DFQATT, CDR2 SNEGSKA (reference sequence). This CDR3 is built from 15 residues. Trimming removed 5 bases from V and 4 bases from J; junction bases left unmatched: 11. The DNA of the CDR3 is TGCAGTGCTCGCTTGGACGGGAGGACGTACAATGAGCAGTTCTTC. Its protein is CSARLDGRTYNEQFF.

This clonotype appeared a few times. The chain uses TRBV6-5 and TRBJ2-7, with D perhaps matching TRBD1 or TRBD2 (5 bases each). Trimming removed 2 bases from V and 2 bases from J, with 19 bases in between. The CDR3 length is 17 residues. Germline assignment: CDR1 MNHEY and CDR2 SVGAGI. Written as DNA, the CDR3 is TGTGCCAGCAGTTACCTTATGTCCGGGACGTCCACCTACGAGCAGTACTTC. It translates to CASSYLMSGTSTYEQYF.

This clonotype was recorded once. The rearrangement links TRBV28 to TRBJ2-7; D possibly corresponds to TRBD1 (5 bases). The ends were cut back, 3 bases at V and 1 base at J, with 10 bases in the middle. Looked up from germline, CDR1 is MDHEN and CDR2 is SYDVKM. The CDR3 covers 14 residues. CDR3 loop: CASSFPRQSYEQYF. DNA of the CDR3: TGTGCCAGCAGTTTTCCGCGACAGTCCTACGAGCAGTACTTC.

This clonotype was counted at least ten times. The chain combines TRBV6-6 with TRBJ1-2; D is uncertain. Germline CDR1 reads MNHNY; CDR2 reads SVGAGI (reference sequence). This CDR3 spans 10 amino acids. V was cut by 6 bases and J by 7 bases, with 6 bases left in between. The CDR3 sequence: CASSRRGYTF. CDR3 nucleotide sequence: TGTGCCAGCAGCCGGCGTGGCTACACCTTC.

The sample holds many counts of this clonotype. The J gene is TRBJ2-7, the V gene TRBV6-5; 7 nucleotides match TRBD1. The CDR3 is 16 residues long. V lost 0 bases to trimming and J lost 1 base; unmatched junction nucleotides: 6. Germline CDR1 and CDR2: MNHEY and SVGAGI. The chain's CDR3 is CASSYSLDRISYEQYF. CDR3 nucleotide sequence: TGTGCCAGCAGTTACTCCCTGGACAGGATATCCTACGAGCAGTACTTC.

The chain couples TRBV20-1 to TRBJ2-1, with TRBD2 as a possible D gene (6 bases). This CDR3 comprises 13 residues. Germline CDR1 and CDR2: DFQATT and SNEGSKA (reference sequence). Trimming took off 5 bases at V and 6 bases at J, with 14 bases between the two ends. The CDR3 sequence: CSAGMVGGNEQFF. DNA of the CDR3: TGCAGTGCTGGCATGGTGGGGGGCAATGAGCAGTTCTTC.

This clonotype came up many times. At one end, the junction sequence differs from germline, possibly due to a read error. The chain employs TRBV12-3 or TRBV12-4 and TRBJ1-1; D remains ambiguous. The CDR3 has 15 amino acids. The CDR3, as DNA: TGTGCCAGCAGTATAGCCTCCGGTGTGGGGACTGAAGCTTTCTTT. It is translated as CASSIASGVGTEAFF.

This clonotype was counted at least ten times. The chain carries TRBV12-3 or TRBV12-4 and TRBJ2-7; 7 bases are shared with TRBD1. With 3 bases clipped from V and 5 bases from J, the junction kept 7 bases outside the gene matches. The CDR3 spans 14 residues. The CDR3 loop is CASSFQQGFHEQYF. The CDR3 DNA sequence: TGTGCCAGCAGTTTTCAACAGGGGTTCCACGAGCAGTACTTC.

With respect to this clonotype: This sequence may be a read error, since a much larger clone differs from it by one base. This chain uses TRBV20-1 with TRBJ2-1; TRBD2 aligns across 7 bases. This CDR3 is built from 18 residues. CDR1 and CDR2 from the germline V gene are DFQATT and SNEGSKA (reference sequence). The CDR3 DNA follows: TGCTGTGCTAGAGATGGTTTCCCGGCGGGAGCTCTGAACAATGAGCAGTTCTTC. It yields the protein CCARDGFPAGALNNEQFF.

This clonotype was seen repeatedly, ten times or more. The gene calls are TRBV4-3 and TRBJ1-4; no reliable D call. Germline-derived CDR1 and CDR2 are LGHNA and YSLEER. This CDR3 is built from 14 residues. Trimming shortened V by 0 bases and J by 6 bases, and 8 bases separated the two germline ends. The chain's CDR3 is CASSQDTMYEKLFF. In nucleotides, the CDR3 is TGCGCCAGCAGCCAAGATACCATGTATGAAAAACTGTTTTTT.